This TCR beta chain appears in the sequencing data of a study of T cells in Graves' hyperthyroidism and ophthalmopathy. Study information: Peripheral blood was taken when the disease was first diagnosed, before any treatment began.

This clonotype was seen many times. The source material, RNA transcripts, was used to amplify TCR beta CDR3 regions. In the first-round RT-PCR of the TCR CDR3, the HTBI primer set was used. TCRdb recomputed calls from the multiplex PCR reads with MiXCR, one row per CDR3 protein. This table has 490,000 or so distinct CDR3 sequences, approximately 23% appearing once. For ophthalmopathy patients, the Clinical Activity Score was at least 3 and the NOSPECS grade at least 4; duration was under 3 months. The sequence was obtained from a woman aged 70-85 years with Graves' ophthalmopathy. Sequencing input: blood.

The CDR3 sequence: CASSHFYGYTF. The CDR3 DNA sequence: TGTGCCAGCAGCCACTTTTATGGCTACACCTTC. The chain joins TRBV3-1 to TRBJ1-2; D unclear. V was shortened by 3 bases and J by 5 bases, with 4 bases between the two germline ends. Germline lookup yields CDR1 LGHDT and CDR2 YNNKEL (reference sequence). The CDR3 loop spans 11 amino acids.